This paragraph reports one T cell receptor (beta chain). Its cognate antigen is unknown. Clones were read by immunoSEQ multiplex PCR, and TCRdb kept only the in-frame ones, dropping some. The sample yields over 200,000 clones, around nine tenths seen once. The study drew the donors from its approximately 130-subject validation cohort, separate from the roughly 700-subject first cohort. The data derive from a study of cytomegalovirus exposure and HLA in healthy donors. Study-level results: Rarity held for most TCR sequences, but there were some public TCRs that occurred in many donors.

Input material: PBMCs. The clonotype originates from a woman in her late teens or twenties in good health and CMV-seropositive.

The CDR3 bases are TGTGCCAGCAGAGTTACAGGGGGCCGGGGGGGGACCCAGTACTTC. Translated, it gives CASRVTGGRGGTQYF. The chain couples TRBV6-1 to TRBJ2-5, with D possibly being TRBD1 (9 bases). The CDR3 runs to 15 residues. V shed 6 bases and J shed 7 bases, with 21 bases lying between them. Germline CDR1 reads MNHNS; CDR2 reads SASEGT.